This T cell receptor (beta chain) was identified in a study of metastatic and nonmetastatic thyroid tumors. Germline loops: CDR1 MNHEY, CDR2 SVGEGT. V lost 6 bases to trimming and J lost 2 bases; unmatched junction nucleotides: 10. This CDR3 comprises 15 residues. TCRdb re-clonotyped the PCR reads via MiXCR. This table holds approximately 35,000 clones, 15% to 20% found once. Thyroid surgery had not been preceded by any treatment in any patient. V is TRBV6-2 or TRBV6-3 and J is TRBJ2-7; 7 nucleotides line up with TRBD1. This receptor was taken from a male donor with papillary thyroid cancer or a benign thyroid nodule (not recorded which). Some clones in this sample may be carry-over from other donors' samples. Source material: blood. CDR3 residues: CASSTRQGTTYEQYF. CDR3 DNA sequence: TGTGCCAGCAGCACGAGACAGGGTACCACCTACGAGCAGTACTTC.